The 2 T cell receptor beta chains listed next were all sequenced from one sample in a study of shared clonotypes between healthy human individuals. CD45RO-negative CD8 cells positively selected for CCR7 made up the naive population, which excluded terminally differentiated effector memory CD45RA+ cells. Some clones are missing from TCRdb's copy, which holds only in-frame ones; the method was immunoSEQ multiplex PCR. The table has about 1,900,000 clones, about 95% seen once; the top ten hold more than 0.95%. The sample comprised naive CD8+ T cells sorted from blood. Every receptor here comes from a man aged 18 to 30 in good health.

This rearrangement joins TRBV5-4 to TRBJ2-7; weak D call: TRBD1 (5 bases). Trimming removed 3 bases at V and 4 bases at J, with 14 bases between. This CDR3 comprises 14 residues. Germline V gives CDR1 SGHNT, CDR2 YYREEE (reference sequence). The CDR3: CASSWGLESYEQYF. For the CDR3, the DNA is TGTGCCAGCAGCTGGGGCCTCGAAAGTTACGAGCAGTACTTC.

Details on this clone: Other DNA sequences in the same sample also yield this CDR3. The chain recombines TRBV5-6 with TRBJ2-7, with unresolved D. Trimming removed 0 bases at V and 3 bases at J, with 7 bases between. This CDR3 comprises 13 residues. Germline values: CDR1 SGHDT, CDR2 YYEEEE. CDR3 region: CASSLGSSYEQYF. CDR3 in DNA: TGTGCCAGCAGCTTGGGTAGCAGCTACGAGCAGTACTTC.